This T cell receptor beta chain originates from a study of T cell changes during pregnancy in multiple sclerosis. Sequenced by immunoSEQ multiplex PCR; TCRdb stores in-frame clones only, minus some. The sample yields under 50,000 clones, 92% seen once. The CDR3 extends over 16 amino acids. Germline CDR1 SNHLY, CDR2 FYNNEI. J was trimmed by 0 bases and V by 7 bases; bases with no gene match: 9. The TCR sequence derives from a female donor with multiple sclerosis, enrolled in a pregnancy study. The rearrangement uses TRBV2 and TRBJ2-4; 7 bases agree with TRBD1. The source was CD8+ T cells from peripheral blood mononuclear cells, collected in the third trimester of pregnancy. The CDR3 nucleotides are TGTGCCAGCACGGGACAGATAACCATAGCCAAAAACATTCAGTACTTC. The encoded protein is CASTGQITIAKNIQYF.